This TCR beta chain was documented in a study of identical twins. General study points: Out-of-frame beta sequences exhibited a weaker degree of excess twin sharing. Insertions were reduced in abundant cord blood beta clonotypes but not in memory repertoires. In drawing conclusions, the study used cross-sectional statistical analysis and did not follow the same donors.

This clonotype was seen only a few times. Its antigen is not known. The J segment lost 1 base and the V segment lost 3 bases, leaving 5 bases of the junction unmatched. The length of the CDR3 is 16 residues. The V gene's germline CDR1 is SNHLY and CDR2 FYNNEI. Unique molecular identifiers were present on the cDNA, which also gained a universal primer site by template switching. MiXCR was run by TCRdb on the 5' RACE reads, yielding one entry per CDR3 protein. The sample has 500,000 to 550,000 distinct CDR3 sequences, about 22% seen once. These same records also appear under a second study, on yellow fever vaccine responses in identical twins.

Sequenced input: CD4+ T cells sorted from blood. The sequence was obtained from a woman aged 18 to 35 in good health. This rearrangement joins TRBV2 to TRBJ2-5; TRBD2 matches 10 bases. In nucleotides, the CDR3 is TGTGCCAGCAGTGAGAGAGTAGCGGGGGGCCAAGAGACCCAGTACTTC. The encoded protein is CASSERVAGGQETQYF.